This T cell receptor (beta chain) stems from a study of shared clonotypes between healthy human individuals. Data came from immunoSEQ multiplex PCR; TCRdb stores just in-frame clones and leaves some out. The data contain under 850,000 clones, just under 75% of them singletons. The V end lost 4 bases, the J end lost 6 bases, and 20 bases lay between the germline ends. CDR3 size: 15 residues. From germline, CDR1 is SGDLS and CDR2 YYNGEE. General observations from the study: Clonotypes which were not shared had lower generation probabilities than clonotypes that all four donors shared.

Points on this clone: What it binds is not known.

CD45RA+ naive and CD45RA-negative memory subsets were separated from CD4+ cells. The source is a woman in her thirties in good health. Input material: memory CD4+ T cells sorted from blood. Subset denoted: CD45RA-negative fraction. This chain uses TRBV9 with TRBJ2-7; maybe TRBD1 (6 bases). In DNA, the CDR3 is TGTGCCAGCAGCCCCCTCAGGGGCCTCCGGGGCGAGCAGTACTTC. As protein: CASSPLRGLRGEQYF.